A selection of T cell receptor beta chains follows, all from one sample in a study of cytomegalovirus exposure and HLA in healthy donors. Assay used: immunoSEQ multiplex PCR; TCRdb lists only in-frame clones, some missing. The sample shows some 250,000 clones, about 90% of them seen only once. Sequenced sample: PBMCs. These TCRs come from a woman under 30 in good health and CMV-seronegative. CDR3s leave out the opening cysteine and the closing phenylalanine or tryptophan. The D gene is left open where the match is weak.

cdr3_length	v_call	j_call	d_call	cdr3_aa
9	TRBV20-1	TRBJ1-1	NA	SSVLNTEAF
13	TRBV5-1	TRBJ2-2	NA	ASSLFTSNTGELF
11	TRBV15	TRBJ1-5	NA	ATEGRGNQPQH
16	TRBV30	TRBJ2-2	TRBD1	AWSAGGRGRGGTGELF
16	TRBV7-9	TRBJ1-2	TRBD1	ASSFATGTGGGLGGYT
12	TRBV30	TRBJ2-5	NA	AWSVGGGEETQY
11	TRBV28	TRBJ2-5	NA	ASTTVFGETQY
14	TRBV5-6	TRBJ2-5	NA	ASSLGGGALVETQY
12	TRBV7-9	TRBJ2-7	TRBD2	ASSLLGGFYEQY
11	TRBV6-1	TRBJ2-3	TRBD2	ASRVGGTDTQY
11	TRBV14	TRBJ2-1	TRBD2	ASSQSGGEEQF
14	TRBV19	TRBJ2-1	TRBD2	ASSGLAGGRDNEQF
14	TRBV7-7	TRBJ2-1	NA	ASSPPGLGGYNEQF
14	TRBV14	TRBJ2-6	TRBD1	ASSHKDRAGANVLT
12	TRBV19	TRBJ1-1	NA	ASSRALGWTEAF
14	TRBV28	TRBJ2-3	TRBD1	ASSQRQGWTTDTQY
12	TRBV11-2	TRBJ1-1	NA	ASSPWGGDTEAF
13	TRBV6-5	TRBJ2-1	TRBD1	ASSLQGITYNEQF
13	TRBV5-1	TRBJ2-1	TRBD2	ASSLYGTRGDEQF
13	TRBV11-2	TRBJ1-1	NA	ASSYPAGMNTEAF
11	TRBV28	TRBJ2-5	NA	ASSFGPGETQY
13	TRBV5-1	TRBJ2-2	NA	ASSLETSNTGELF
17	TRBV11-2	TRBJ1-6	TRBD1	ASSLDTGTGSSYNSPLH
11	TRBV10-1	TRBJ1-2	NA	ASSANGGYGYT
13	TRBV9	TRBJ1-2	NA	ASSPGQLGNYGYT
13	TRBV5-4	TRBJ1-2	NA	ASTLRMESNYGYT
13	TRBV11-2	TRBJ2-3	TRBD2	ASSLGAGGTDTQY
14	TRBV25-1	TRBJ1-1	NA	ASSDAVTRGRTEAF
12	TRBV5-1	TRBJ1-6	TRBD1	ASSPGQENSPLH
15	TRBV7-8	TRBJ2-1	TRBD2	ASSPSSGVAGGREQF
11	TRBV19	TRBJ1-1	TRBD1	ASTDRGRTEAF
11	TRBV4-1	TRBJ2-2	TRBD1	ATGQGGTGELF
11	TRBV25-1	TRBJ2-5	NA	ASSETPRETQY
11	TRBV6-5	TRBJ1-2	NA	ASNTRGFNGYT
14	TRBV21-1	TRBJ2-1	NA	ASSKGSRPDYNEQF
13	TRBV28	TRBJ2-2	TRBD1	ASSKDREGTGELF
13	TRBV11-3	TRBJ1-5	NA	ASSYDNRLNQPQH
13	TRBV4-1	TRBJ1-1	NA	ASSQVLRGGTEAF
11	TRBV6-4	TRBJ1-1	NA	ASSYRLNTEAF
11	TRBV5-4	TRBJ2-7	NA	ASSSDISYEQY
11	TRBV10-2	TRBJ1-1	TRBD1	ASKGQGLSEAF